Listed below are T cell receptor beta chains from one sample, sequenced in a study of regulatory T cells in long-lasting Graves disease. Each CDR3 protein gets one entry after TCRdb re-called the multiplex PCR reads with MiXCR. The repertoire holds 400,000 to 500,000 distinct CDR3 sequences, with about 15% as singletons. These same records also appear under a second study, on T cells in Graves' hyperthyroidism and ophthalmopathy.

The sequenced sample was peripheral blood mononuclear cells (PBMCs), obtained at new diagnosis, from a patient treated with antithyroid drugs. The origin of the receptors is a woman in her 30s with Graves disease. Each CDR3 is given with its conserved first and last residue. The D gene is left open where the match is weak. Size is stated for part of the rows, as once, few or many counts, or as a class when the clone is expanded.

d_gene,len,j_gene,v_gene,abundance,CDR3nt,CDR3aa
NA,14,TRBJ2-7,TRBV2,many,TGTGCCAGCAGGGCTAGGACAGTCTCCTACGAGCAGTACTTC,CASRARTVSYEQYF
NA,16,TRBJ1-1,TRBV6-1,NA,TGTGCCAGCAGTGCGAAGCCGGGACATATGAACACTGAAGCTTTCTTT,CASSAKPGHMNTEAFF
NA,13,TRBJ2-7,TRBV18,many,TGTGCCAGCTCACAGACGAGGCCCGCCGAGCAGTACTTC,CASSQTRPAEQYF
NA,13,TRBJ2-1,TRBV28,NA,TGTGCCAGCAGTCCGATGGGAGGCAATGAGCAGTTCTTC,CASSPMGGNEQFF
TRBD1,15,TRBJ2-1,TRBV12-3/TRBV12-4,NA,TGTGCCAGCAGTGCCGGGACAGGGGGCCGAGAGACCCAGTTCTTC,CASSAGTGGRETQFF
TRBD2,16,TRBJ2-1,TRBV20-1,few,TGCAGTGCTATTAGCGGGAGCAATAAGGGACACAATGAGCAGTTCTTC,CSAISGSNKGHNEQFF
TRBD2,16,TRBJ2-3,TRBV6-2/TRBV6-3,NA,TGTGCCAGCAGTCACGCCAAAACTAGCGACCCAAATACGCAGTATTTT,CASSHAKTSDPNTQYF
TRBD1,13,TRBJ1-1,TRBV27,many,TGTGCCAGCAGTTCGACAGGGGGGACTGAAGCTTTCTTT,CASSSTGGTEAFF
NA,12,TRBJ2-7,TRBV30,few,TGTGCCTGGAGCGCGTCGGACTACGAGCAGTACTTC,CAWSASDYEQYF
NA,15,TRBJ2-2,TRBV5-1,few,TGCGCCAGCATGCCCGGGCCTGGAGGTTCCGGGGAGCTGTTTTTT,CASMPGPGGSGELFF
NA,11,TRBJ1-1,TRBV25-1,few,TGTGCCAGCAGTGGGGATGGGGAAGCTTTCTTT,CASSGDGEAFF
NA,14,TRBJ2-7,TRBV28,many,TGTGCCAGCAGTTTAGGCCGGGCCTCCTACGAGCAGTACTTC,CASSLGRASYEQYF
NA,13,TRBJ2-7,TRBV11-2,many,TGTGCCAGCAGCCTAACAGGGCGCCACGAGCAGTACTTC,CASSLTGRHEQYF
TRBD1,15,TRBJ2-1,TRBV20-1,many,TGCAGTGCTCCCGCCAGACAGGGCGAAAGCAATGAGCAGTTCTTC,CSAPARQGESNEQFF
NA,15,TRBJ1-2,TRBV27,few,TGTGCCAGCAGCTTATCGGGGGGGCGAAGCTATGGCTACACCTTC,CASSLSGGRSYGYTF
NA,13,TRBJ2-7,TRBV7-9,few,TGTGCCAGCAGCTTAACAAGCCCTGCCCAGCAGTACTTC,CASSLTSPAQQYF
TRBD2,13,TRBJ2-1,TRBV30,many,TGTGCCTGGGGACTAGCGGGAGTGAATGAGCAGTTCTTC,CAWGLAGVNEQFF
NA,13,TRBJ1-1,TRBV5-4,many,TGTGCCAGCAGGGTGGCAATGAACACTGAAGCTTTCTTT,CASRVAMNTEAFF
NA,16,TRBJ1-2,TRBV5-1,NA,TGCGCTAGCAGCTTGGATGGTACCAGGGGCCGTCGGGGCTACACCTTC,CASSLDGTRGRRGYTF
NA,14,TRBJ1-4,TRBV18,NA,TGTGCCAGCTCATCCAGTGGGGAAGTCAGAAAACTGTTTTTT,CASSSSGEVRKLFF
NA,18,TRBJ2-5,TRBV6-5,NA,TGTGCCAGCAGTTTGATTCCCCGAGGTTCGGGGCGTCAAGAGACCCAGTACTTC,CASSLIPRGSGRQETQYF
NA,17,TRBJ1-2,TRBV15,NA,TGTGCCACCAGCAGCGGGACGGGACGACGATGGAACTATGGCTACACCTTC,CATSSGTGRRWNYGYTF
TRBD2,18,TRBJ2-2,TRBV11-2,NA,TGTGCCAGCAGCTTACGAATCGGGGGACTAACCTACACCCGGGAGCTGTTTTTT,CASSLRIGGLTYTRELFF
TRBD1,15,TRBJ2-7,TRBV7-2,many,TGTGCCAGCAGCTTATTGCGACAGGGACACTACGAGCAGTACTTC,CASSLLRQGHYEQYF
TRBD2,15,TRBJ2-7,TRBV7-2,many,TGTGCCAGCAGCTTAGTACTAGCGGGAGTCTACGAGCAGTACTTC,CASSLVLAGVYEQYF
NA,14,TRBJ2-5,TRBV7-7,NA,TGTGCTAGCAGCCCTAGGACACAGCAAGAGACCCAGTACTTC,CASSPRTQQETQYF
TRBD2,16,TRBJ2-3,TRBV5-1,few,TGCGCCAGCAACAAAGGGACTAGCGGGAGCACAGATACGCAGTATTTT,CASNKGTSGSTDTQYF
NA,13,TRBJ2-3,TRBV6-2/TRBV6-3,NA,TGTGCCAGTAAGACACAGGATACAGATACGCAGTATTTT,CASKTQDTDTQYF
NA,14,TRBJ1-1,TRBV6-1,many,TGTGCCAGCAGTGAGGCAGGGCCGAACACTGAAGCTTTCTTT,CASSEAGPNTEAFF
NA,13,TRBJ1-1,TRBV6-5,NA,TGTGCCAGCAGTTCGTCCCCGGGCACTGAAGCTTTCTTT,CASSSSPGTEAFF
TRBD1,12,TRBJ1-5,TRBV29-1,few,TGCAGCGTGGACAGGGAGGATCAGCCCCAGCATTTT,CSVDREDQPQHF
NA,11,TRBJ2-3,TRBV3-1,NA,TGTGCCAGCGGGCGGGCAGATACGCAGTATTTT,CASGRADTQYF
TRBD1,16,TRBJ2-7,TRBV10-3,many,TGTGCCATCAGTCACCCCGGGACAGGGAGTTTCGACGAGCAGTACTTC,CAISHPGTGSFDEQYF
NA,13,TRBJ1-4,TRBV18,many,TGTGCCAGCTCCCCAGGGACTAATGAAAAACTGTTTTTT,CASSPGTNEKLFF
NA,13,TRBJ2-1,TRBV7-8,NA,TGTGCCAGCACCAACTTCGGGTACAATGAGCAGCTCTTC,CASTNFGYNEQLF
NA,17,TRBJ2-2,TRBV9,NA,TGTGCCAGCAGCGTCTTCTTGGGGCCCCAGAACACCGGGGAGCTGTTTTTT,CASSVFLGPQNTGELFF
TRBD2,15,TRBJ2-3,TRBV12-3/TRBV12-4,few,TGTGCCACCAGTGATCCGGGACTAGGGACAGATACGCAGTATTTT,CATSDPGLGTDTQYF
NA,15,TRBJ1-1,TRBV7-9,few,TGTGCCAGCAGCTTAGGGGCAGTCTTTAACACTGAAGCTTTCTTT,CASSLGAVFNTEAFF
TRBD1,13,TRBJ2-1,TRBV20-1,many,TGCAGTGCCGGGACAGAGCCTTACAATGAGCAGTTCTTC,CSAGTEPYNEQFF
NA,17,TRBJ1-5,TRBV2,many,TGTGCCAGCAGTGAATTTAATAAGGTCGGAAATTACGAGCCCCAGCATTTT,CASSEFNKVGNYEPQHF
NA,13,TRBJ1-2,TRBV29-1,NA,TGCAGCGTTGATGGGGGCGCGCCTGATGGCTACACCTTC,CSVDGGAPDGYTF
TRBD1,15,TRBJ1-2,TRBV2,many,TGTGCCAGCAGTTTCAGGACAGGGAGCCTCGATGGCTACACCTTC,CASSFRTGSLDGYTF
NA,13,TRBJ2-3,TRBV2,few,TGTGCCAGCACTTTAGAGGGGGGCTCTACGCAGTATTTT,CASTLEGGSTQYF
TRBD2,16,TRBJ2-1,TRBV18,few,TGTGCCAGCTCACAGGCGAGCGGGAGTTTATACAATGAGCAGTTCTTC,CASSQASGSLYNEQFF
NA,16,TRBJ1-4,TRBV19,few,TGTGCCAGTGGAGAAGCCCTGCGGAGGGCTAATGAAAAACTGTTTTTT,CASGEALRRANEKLFF
NA,13,TRBJ1-3,TRBV29-1,few,TGCAGCATACGACGAAATTCTGGAAACACCATATATTTT,CSIRRNSGNTIYF
NA,13,TRBJ2-1,TRBV7-9,NA,TGTGCCAGCAGGTATGGACTCTTGAATGAGCAGTTCTTC,CASRYGLLNEQFF
NA,16,TRBJ2-7,TRBV5-1,many,TGCGCCAGCAGGTCCTCCAGGGGTGTAGGGGATGGCGAGCAGTACTTC,CASRSSRGVGDGEQYF
TRBD1,15,TRBJ1-5,TRBV19,NA,TGTGCCAGTAGTGTGTGGGACAGTGAAAATCAGCCCCAGCATTTT,CASSVWDSENQPQHF
NA,13,TRBJ2-2,TRBV2,NA,TGTGCCAGCAGTGAAGATTCCACCGGGGAGCTGTTTTTT,CASSEDSTGELFF
NA,15,TRBJ1-4,TRBV18,many,TGTGCCAGCTCACCACCGGAGGGAAGGAATGAAAAACTGTTTTTT,CASSPPEGRNEKLFF
TRBD2,16,TRBJ2-2,TRBV11-3,few,TGTGCCAGCAGCCTAGCTAGCGGCGCGAACACCGGGGAGCTGTTTTTT,CASSLASGANTGELFF
NA,15,TRBJ2-7,TRBV6-1,many,TGTGCCAGCAGACTAGCCCCAGGCAGCGCCTACGAGCAGTACTTC,CASRLAPGSAYEQYF
TRBD1,14,TRBJ1-1,TRBV6-1,many,TGTGCCAGCAGGAAACACGACAGGGGGTCTGAAGCTTTCTTT,CASRKHDRGSEAFF
NA,11,TRBJ2-1,TRBV28,few,TGTGCCAGCAGTTGGGGTCAGGAGCAGTTCTTC,CASSWGQEQFF
TRBD2,16,TRBJ2-1,TRBV19,few,TGTGCCACCAATCCCCGGGGGGAAGGGAAATACAATGAGCAGTTCTTC,CATNPRGEGKYNEQFF
TRBD2,17,TRBJ2-3,TRBV28,NA,TGTGCCAGCTGGGTAGCGGGAGGACCATCTAGCACAGATACGCAGTATTTT,CASWVAGGPSSTDTQYF
TRBD1,17,TRBJ2-2,TRBV27,many,TGTGCCAGCAGTTCACGACAGTGGACAGGGAACACCGGGGAGCTGTTTTTT,CASSSRQWTGNTGELFF
TRBD1,18,TRBJ1-2,TRBV4-3,many,TGCGCCAGCAGCCAAGAGATAGTACAGGGGAACCGCTACTATGGCTACACCTTC,CASSQEIVQGNRYYGYTF
NA,12,TRBJ2-3,TRBV7-2,many,TGTGCCAGCAGCATGGACCGGGGGACGCAGTATTTT,CASSMDRGTQYF